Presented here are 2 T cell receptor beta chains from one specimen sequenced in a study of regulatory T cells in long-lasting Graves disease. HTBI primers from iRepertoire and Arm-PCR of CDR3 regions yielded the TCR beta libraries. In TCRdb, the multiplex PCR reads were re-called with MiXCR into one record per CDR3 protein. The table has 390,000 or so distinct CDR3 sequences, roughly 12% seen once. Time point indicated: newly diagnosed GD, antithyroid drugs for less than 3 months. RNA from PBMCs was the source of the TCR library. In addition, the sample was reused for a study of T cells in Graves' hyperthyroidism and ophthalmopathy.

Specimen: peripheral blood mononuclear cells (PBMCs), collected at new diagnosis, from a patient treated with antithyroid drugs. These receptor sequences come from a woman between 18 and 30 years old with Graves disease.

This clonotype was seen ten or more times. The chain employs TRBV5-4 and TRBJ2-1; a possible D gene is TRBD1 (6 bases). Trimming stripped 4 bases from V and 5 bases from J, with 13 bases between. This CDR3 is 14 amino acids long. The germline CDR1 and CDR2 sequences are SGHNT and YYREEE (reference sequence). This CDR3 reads CASSPTGYHNEQFF. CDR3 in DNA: TGTGCCAGCAGCCCTACAGGGTACCACAATGAGCAGTTCTTC.

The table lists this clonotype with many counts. The CDR3 coding sequence is TGTGCCAGCAGAGCCCCAGCGGGGGAACCCAATGAGCAGTTCTTC. Translated: CASRAPAGEPNEQFF. The rearrangement uses TRBV14 and TRBJ2-1; 8 positions match TRBD2. The junction had 10 bases not matched to a gene; V was cut back by 6 bases and J by 6 bases. Germline lookup yields CDR1 SGHDN and CDR2 FVKESK. CDR3 length: 15 amino acids.